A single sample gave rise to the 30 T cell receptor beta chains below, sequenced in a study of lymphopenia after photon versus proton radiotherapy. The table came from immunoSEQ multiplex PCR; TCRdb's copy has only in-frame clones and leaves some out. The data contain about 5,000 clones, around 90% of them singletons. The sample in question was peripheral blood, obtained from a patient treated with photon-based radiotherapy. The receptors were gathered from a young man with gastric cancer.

The CDR3 here is CASSMMGGEDDEQFF. Here the CDR3 DNA reads TGTGCCAGTAGTATGATGGGAGGGGAGGATGATGAGCAGTTCTTC. The chain links TRBV19 to TRBJ2-1; 7 bases are a match to TRBD2. The CDR3 length is 15 residues. The germline V gene has CDR1 LNHDA and CDR2 SQIVND (reference sequence). V was clipped by 3 bases and J by 8 bases; unmatched bases: 10.

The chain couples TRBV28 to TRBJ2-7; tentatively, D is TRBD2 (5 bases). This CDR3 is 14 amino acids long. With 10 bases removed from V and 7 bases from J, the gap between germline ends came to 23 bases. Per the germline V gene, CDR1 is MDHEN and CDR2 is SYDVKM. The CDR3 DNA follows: TGTGCCACGCTTAAACCAGGTCCCGGAGGAGAGCAGTACTTC. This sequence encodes CATLKPGPGGEQYF. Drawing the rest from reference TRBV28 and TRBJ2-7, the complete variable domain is DVKVTQSSRYLVKRTGEKVFLECVQDMDHENMFWYRQDPGLGLRLIYFSYDVKMKEKGDIPEGYSVSREKKERFSLILESASTNQTSMYLCATLKPGPGGEQYFGPGTRLTVT.

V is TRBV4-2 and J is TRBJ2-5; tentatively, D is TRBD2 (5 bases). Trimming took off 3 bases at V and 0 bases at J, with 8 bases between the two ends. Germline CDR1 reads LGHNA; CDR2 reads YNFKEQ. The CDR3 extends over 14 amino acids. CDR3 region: CASSHADYQETQYF. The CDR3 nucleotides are TGTGCCAGCAGCCACGCGGACTACCAAGAGACCCAGTACTTC.

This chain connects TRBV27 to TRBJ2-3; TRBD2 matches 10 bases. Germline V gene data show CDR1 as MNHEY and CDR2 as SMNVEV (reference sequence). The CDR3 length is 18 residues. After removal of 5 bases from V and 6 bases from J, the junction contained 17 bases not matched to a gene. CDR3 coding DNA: TGTGCCAGCAGTCCCACCCGCGACAGGCTAGCGGGAGACGATACGCAGTATTTT. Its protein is CASSPTRDRLAGDDTQYF.

Here the CDR3 reads CASSLQGIAGNTIYF. CDR3 in DNA: TGTGCCAGCAGCTTACAGGGAATTGCTGGAAACACCATATATTTT. This rearrangement joins TRBV5-8 to TRBJ1-3, with D possibly TRBD1 on 6 matching bases. The CDR3 sequence is 15 residues long. V gave up 2 bases and J gave up 2 bases, with 11 bases separating them. The germline V gene encodes CDR1 SGHTS and CDR2 YDEGEE.

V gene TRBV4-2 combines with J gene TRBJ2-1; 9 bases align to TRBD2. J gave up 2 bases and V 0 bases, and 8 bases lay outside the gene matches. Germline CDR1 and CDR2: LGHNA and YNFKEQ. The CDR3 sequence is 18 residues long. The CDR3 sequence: CASSQDTARGGAYNEQFF. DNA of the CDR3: TGTGCCAGCAGCCAAGATACGGCGCGGGGGGGCGCCTACAATGAGCAGTTCTTC.

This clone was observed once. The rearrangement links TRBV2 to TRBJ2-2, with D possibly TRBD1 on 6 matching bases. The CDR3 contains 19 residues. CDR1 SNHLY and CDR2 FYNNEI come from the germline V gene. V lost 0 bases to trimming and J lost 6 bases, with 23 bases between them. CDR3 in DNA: TGTGCCAGCAGTGAAGCGCTCCCTTCTGCGTGGACAGCAGCCGGGGAGCTGTTTTTT. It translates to CASSEALPSAWTAAGELFF.

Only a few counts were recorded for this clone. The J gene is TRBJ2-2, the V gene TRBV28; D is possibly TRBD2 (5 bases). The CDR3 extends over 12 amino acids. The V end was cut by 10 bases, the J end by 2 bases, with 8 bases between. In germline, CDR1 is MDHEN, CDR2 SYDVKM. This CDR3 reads CAISGNTGELFF. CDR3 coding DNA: TGTGCCATCTCGGGAAACACCGGGGAGCTGTTTTTT.

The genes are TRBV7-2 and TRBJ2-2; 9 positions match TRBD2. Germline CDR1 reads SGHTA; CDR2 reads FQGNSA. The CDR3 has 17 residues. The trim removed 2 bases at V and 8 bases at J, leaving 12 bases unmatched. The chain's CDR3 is CASSLTGLAFMGGELFF. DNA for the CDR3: TGTGCCAGCAGCTTAACGGGACTAGCCTTCATGGGTGGGGAGCTGTTTTTT. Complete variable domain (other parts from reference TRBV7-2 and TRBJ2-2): GAGVSQSPSNKVTEKGKDVELRCDPISGHTALYWYRQSLGQGLEFLIYFQGNSAPDKSGLPSDRFSAERTGGSVSTLTIQRTQQEDSAVYLCASSLTGLAFMGGELFFGEGSRLTVL.

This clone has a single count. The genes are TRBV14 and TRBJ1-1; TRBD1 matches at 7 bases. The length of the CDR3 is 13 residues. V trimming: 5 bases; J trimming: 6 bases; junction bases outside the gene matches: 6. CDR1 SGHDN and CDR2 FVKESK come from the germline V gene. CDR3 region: CASSFTTGSEAFF. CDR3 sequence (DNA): TGTGCCAGCAGCTTTACGACAGGGTCTGAAGCTTTCTTT.

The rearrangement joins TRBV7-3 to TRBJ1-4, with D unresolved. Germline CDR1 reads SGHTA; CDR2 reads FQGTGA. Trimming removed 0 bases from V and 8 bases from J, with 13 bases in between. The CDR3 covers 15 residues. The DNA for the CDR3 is TGTGCCAGCAGCTTAACAGGGTCTACCGGAGAAAAACTGTTTTTT. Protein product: CASSLTGSTGEKLFF.

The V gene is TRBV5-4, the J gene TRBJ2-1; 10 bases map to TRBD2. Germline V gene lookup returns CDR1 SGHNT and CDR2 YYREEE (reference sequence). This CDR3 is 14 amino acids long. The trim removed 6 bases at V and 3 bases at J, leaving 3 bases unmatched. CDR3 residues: CASNLAGVYNEQFF. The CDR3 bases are TGTGCCAGCAACCTAGCGGGAGTCTACAATGAGCAGTTCTTC.

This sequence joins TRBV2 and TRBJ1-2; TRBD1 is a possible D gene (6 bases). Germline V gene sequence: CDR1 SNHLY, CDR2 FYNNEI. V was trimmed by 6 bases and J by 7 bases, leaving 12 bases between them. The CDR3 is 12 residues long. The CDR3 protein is CASRTGFGGYTF. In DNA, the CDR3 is TGTGCCAGCAGGACAGGATTCGGTGGCTACACCTTC.

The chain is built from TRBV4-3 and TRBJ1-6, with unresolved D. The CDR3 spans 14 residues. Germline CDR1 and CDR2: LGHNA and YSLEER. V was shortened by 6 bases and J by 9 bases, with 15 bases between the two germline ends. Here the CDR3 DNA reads TGCGCCAGCAGTCCAAGATTAGAGGCTTCACCCCTCCACTTT. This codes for CASSPRLEASPLHF.

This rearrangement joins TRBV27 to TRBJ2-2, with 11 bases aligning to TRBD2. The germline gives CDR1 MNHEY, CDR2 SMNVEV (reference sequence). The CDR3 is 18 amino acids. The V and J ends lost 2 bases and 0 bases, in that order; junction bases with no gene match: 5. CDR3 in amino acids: CASSLRGLAVTNTGELFF. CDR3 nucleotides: TGTGCCAGCAGTTTAAGGGGACTAGCGGTAACGAACACCGGGGAGCTGTTTTTT.

CDR3 residues: CSASRGYEQYF. In nucleotides, the CDR3 is TGCAGTGCTAGTAGGGGGTACGAGCAGTACTTC. The chain carries TRBV20-1 and TRBJ2-7; D may be TRBD1 (6 bases). Looked up from germline, CDR1 is DFQATT and CDR2 is SNEGSKA (reference sequence). V was cut by 3 bases and J by 4 bases, with 7 bases left in between. The CDR3 loop spans 11 amino acids.

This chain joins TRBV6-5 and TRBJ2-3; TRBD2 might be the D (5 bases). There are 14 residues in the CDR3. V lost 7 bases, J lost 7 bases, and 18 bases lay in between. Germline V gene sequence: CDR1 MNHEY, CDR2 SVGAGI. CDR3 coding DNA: TGTGCCAGCACGCCCACTCCGGCCGGGAATACGCAGTATTTT. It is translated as CASTPTPAGNTQYF.

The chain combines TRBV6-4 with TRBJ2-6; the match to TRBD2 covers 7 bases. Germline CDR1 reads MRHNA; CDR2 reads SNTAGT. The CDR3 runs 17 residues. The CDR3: CPPFASREGLGANVLTF. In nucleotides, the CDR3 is TGTCCACCTTTTGCGTCGAGGGAGGGCCTTGGGGCCAACGTCCTGACTTTC.

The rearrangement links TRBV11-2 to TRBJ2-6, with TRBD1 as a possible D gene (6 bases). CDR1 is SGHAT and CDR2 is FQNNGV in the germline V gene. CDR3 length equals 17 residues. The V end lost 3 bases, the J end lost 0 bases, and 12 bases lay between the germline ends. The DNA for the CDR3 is TGTGCCAGCAGCTTCCCCCGGGACACCTCTGGGGCCAACGTCCTGACTTTC. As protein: CASSFPRDTSGANVLTF.

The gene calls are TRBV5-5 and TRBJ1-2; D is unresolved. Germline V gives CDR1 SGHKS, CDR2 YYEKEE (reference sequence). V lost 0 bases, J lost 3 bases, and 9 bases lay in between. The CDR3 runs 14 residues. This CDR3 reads CASSLAWLHYGYTF. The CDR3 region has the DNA TGTGCCAGCAGCTTGGCCTGGCTCCACTATGGCTACACCTTC.

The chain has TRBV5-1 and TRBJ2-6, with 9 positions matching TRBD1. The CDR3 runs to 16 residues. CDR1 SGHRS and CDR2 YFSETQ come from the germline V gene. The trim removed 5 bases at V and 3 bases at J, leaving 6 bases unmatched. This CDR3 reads CASSWGQGDGANVLTF. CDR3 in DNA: TGCGCCAGCAGTTGGGGACAGGGCGATGGGGCCAACGTCCTGACTTTC. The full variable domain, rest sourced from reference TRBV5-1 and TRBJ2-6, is KAGVTQTPRYLIKTRGQQVTLSCSPISGHRSVSWYQQTPGQGLQFLFEYFSETQRNKGNFPGRFSGRQFSNSRSEMNVSTLELGDSALYLCASSWGQGDGANVLTFGAGSRLTVL.

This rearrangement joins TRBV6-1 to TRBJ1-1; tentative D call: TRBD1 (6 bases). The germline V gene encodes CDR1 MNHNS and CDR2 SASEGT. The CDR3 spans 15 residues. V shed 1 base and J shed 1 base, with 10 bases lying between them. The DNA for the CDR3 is TGTGCCAGCAGTGAAGTACAGGGACGGAACACTGAAGCTTTCTTT. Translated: CASSEVQGRNTEAFF.

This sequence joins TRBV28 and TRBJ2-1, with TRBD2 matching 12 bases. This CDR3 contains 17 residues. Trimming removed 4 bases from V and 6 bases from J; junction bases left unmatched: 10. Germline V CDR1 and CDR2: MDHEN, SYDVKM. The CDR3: CASSSTGLAGLFNEQFF. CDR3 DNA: TGTGCCAGCAGTTCAACAGGACTAGCGGGACTTTTCAATGAGCAGTTCTTC.

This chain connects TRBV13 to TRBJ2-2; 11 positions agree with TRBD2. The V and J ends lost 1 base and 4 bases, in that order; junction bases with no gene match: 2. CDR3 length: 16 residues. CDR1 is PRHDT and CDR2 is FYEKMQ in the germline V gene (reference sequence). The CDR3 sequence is CASSLDSGRVTGELFF. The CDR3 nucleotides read TGTGCCAGCAGCTTAGATAGCGGGAGGGTCACCGGGGAGCTGTTTTTT.

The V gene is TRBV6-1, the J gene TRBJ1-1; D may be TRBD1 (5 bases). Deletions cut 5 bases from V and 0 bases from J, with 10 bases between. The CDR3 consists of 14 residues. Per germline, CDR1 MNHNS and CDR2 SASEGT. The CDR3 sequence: CASSQKTVNTEAFF. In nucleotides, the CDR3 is TGTGCCAGCAGTCAAAAGACAGTGAACACTGAAGCTTTCTTT.

The CDR3 DNA is TGTGCCAGCAGCGCCGGGACTACCCATTCCGAGCAGTACTTC. Encoded protein: CASSAGTTHSEQYF. The chain uses TRBV11-3 and TRBJ2-7; 7 positions agree with TRBD2. J was trimmed by 6 bases and V by 5 bases; bases with no gene match: 10. The CDR3 is made up of 14 amino acids. From germline, CDR1 is SGHNT and CDR2 YENEEA. Drawing the rest from reference TRBV11-3 and TRBJ2-7, the complete variable domain is EAGVVQSPRYKIIEKKQPVAFWCNPISGHNTLYWYLQNLGQGPELLIRYENEEAVDDSQLPKDRFSAERLKGVDSTLKIQPAELGDSAVYLCASSAGTTHSEQYFGPGTRLTVT.

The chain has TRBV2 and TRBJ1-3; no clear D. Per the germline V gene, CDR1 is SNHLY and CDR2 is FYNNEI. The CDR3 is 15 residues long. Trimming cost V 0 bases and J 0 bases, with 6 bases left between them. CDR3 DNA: TGTGCCAGCAGTGAAGCCAGGACCTCTGGAAACACCATATATTTT. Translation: CASSEARTSGNTIYF.

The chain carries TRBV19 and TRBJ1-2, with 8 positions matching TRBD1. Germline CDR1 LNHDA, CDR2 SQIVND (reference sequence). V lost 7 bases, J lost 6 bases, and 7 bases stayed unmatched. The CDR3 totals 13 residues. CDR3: CASKLQGADGYTF. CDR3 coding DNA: TGTGCCAGTAAATTGCAGGGGGCAGATGGCTACACCTTC.

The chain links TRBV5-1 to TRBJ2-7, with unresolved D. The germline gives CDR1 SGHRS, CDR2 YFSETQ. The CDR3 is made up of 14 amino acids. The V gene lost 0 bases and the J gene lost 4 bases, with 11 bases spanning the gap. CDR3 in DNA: TGCGCCAGCAGCTTGGCCCCTGGATCGTACGAGCAGTACTTC. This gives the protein CASSLAPGSYEQYF. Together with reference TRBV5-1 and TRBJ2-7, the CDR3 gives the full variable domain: KAGVTQTPRYLIKTRGQQVTLSCSPISGHRSVSWYQQTPGQGLQFLFEYFSETQRNKGNFPGRFSGRQFSNSRSEMNVSTLELGDSALYLCASSLAPGSYEQYFGPGTRLTVT.

DNA for the CDR3: TGTGCCAGTAGTATAAGGGCTCCGGGAGGTGAGCAGTTCTTC. Its protein is CASSIRAPGGEQFF. This chain uses TRBV19 with TRBJ2-1; TRBD2 matches 7 bases. The V gene end was trimmed by 2 bases and the J gene end by 9 bases; junction bases not matched to a gene: 7. Germline CDR1 is LNHDA and CDR2 is SQIVND (reference sequence). This CDR3 spans 14 amino acids.